These 23 T cell receptor beta chains share one sample of origin, sequenced in a study of blood T cell repertoires in COVID-19. TCRdb's table, derived via immunoSEQ multiplex PCR, lists solely in-frame clones and lacks some. The sample has 55,000 to 85,000 clones, approximately 88% seen once. Sequencing was carried out using peripheral blood. The receptors here all came from a human donor in a cohort sampled during active COVID-19.

This clone was found once. V gene TRBV12-5 combines with J gene TRBJ1-4; D is unresolved. CDR3 size: 13 residues. Germline CDR1 reads LGHNT; CDR2 reads FRNRAP. V was trimmed by 4 bases and J by 4 bases, leaving 7 bases between them. The CDR3 reads CASGYGVNEKLFF. DNA for the CDR3: TGTGCTAGTGGTTACGGGGTTAATGAAAAACTGTTTTTT.

The V and J genes are TRBV6-5 and TRBJ1-2, with D possibly TRBD1 on 5 matching bases. Germline assignment: CDR1 MNHEY and CDR2 SVGAGI. V gave up 0 bases and J gave up 5 bases, with 10 bases separating them. This CDR3 has 14 amino acids. CDR3 sequence: CASSYSGGKYGYTF. DNA for the CDR3: TGTGCCAGCAGTTACTCTGGGGGGAAGTATGGCTACACCTTC.

V usage is TRBV2 and J usage is TRBJ1-1; tentatively, D is TRBD1 (5 bases). The CDR3 contains 14 residues. V lost 8 bases to trimming and J lost 0 bases, with 13 bases between them. CDR1 is SNHLY, CDR2 FYNNEI, per germline. CDR3 residues: CASSTSTVNTEAFF. CDR3 in DNA: TGTGCCAGCTCTACTTCGACAGTGAACACTGAAGCTTTCTTT.

The chain's CDR3 is CASSELTSGEQFF. The CDR3 nucleotides are TGTGCCAGCAGTGAATTAACTAGCGGTGAGCAGTTCTTC. This sequence joins TRBV25-1 and TRBJ2-1; 8 bases agree with TRBD2. With 1 base clipped from V and 9 bases from J, the junction kept 2 bases outside the gene matches. There are 13 residues in the CDR3. The germline CDR1 and CDR2 sequences are MGHDK and SYGVNS.

The chain joins TRBV5-1 to TRBJ2-3; D call uncertain. Germline lookup yields CDR1 SGHRS and CDR2 YFSETQ. Trimming shortened V by 3 bases and J by 3 bases, and 8 bases separated the two germline ends. This CDR3 is 13 amino acids long. The DNA for the CDR3 is TGCGCCAGCAGCTCCCCTGTGACAGATACGCAGTATTTT. It translates to CASSSPVTDTQYF.

The rearrangement joins TRBV5-5 to TRBJ1-1, with 9 bases aligning to TRBD1. The trim removed 0 bases at V and 8 bases at J, leaving 5 bases unmatched. The CDR3 runs to 14 residues. CDR1 is SGHKS, CDR2 YYEKEE, per germline (reference sequence). CDR3 residues: CASSLVTGGLEAFF. The CDR3 DNA reads as TGTGCCAGCAGCTTGGTGACAGGGGGGTTAGAAGCTTTCTTT.

The chain combines TRBV10-3 with TRBJ2-6, with a tentative D call TRBD1 (6 bases). The CDR3 extends over 18 amino acids. The germline gives CDR1 ENHRY, CDR2 SYGVKD. V was shortened by 0 bases and J by 1 base, with 13 bases between the two germline ends. CDR3 loop: CAISESRTASSGANVLTF. The CDR3 DNA follows: TGTGCCATCAGTGAGTCCCGGACAGCGTCATCTGGGGCCAACGTCCTGACTTTC.

The chain carries TRBV24-1 and TRBJ2-7; 7 bases match TRBD1. The CDR3 has 13 residues. Losses at the gene ends were 7 bases for V and 4 bases for J; bases not matched to a gene: 6. From germline, CDR1 is KGHDR and CDR2 SFDVKD. The CDR3: CATRGTAEYEQYF. The CDR3 DNA follows: TGTGCCACCAGGGGGACAGCGGAATACGAGCAGTACTTC.

This clone was found a few times. The chain carries TRBV18 and TRBJ2-7; TRBD1 matches 8 bases. The V gene's germline CDR1 is KGHSH and CDR2 LQKENI. The CDR3 is made up of 15 amino acids. J was trimmed by 6 bases and V by 1 base; bases with no gene match: 8. The CDR3 region is CASSPLRGTGFEQYF. The CDR3 nucleotides read TGTGCCAGCTCACCACTCCGTGGGACAGGTTTCGAGCAGTACTTC.

The chain employs TRBV21-1 and TRBJ2-1; TRBD2 is the table's D call and was not checked against the DNA. TRBV21-1 is tagged as a pseudogene. The CDR3 contains 20 residues. The DNA for the CDR3 is TGTGCCAGCAGCCCGCCCCGGGACAGGGGAGGACTAGCGAGCTACAATGAGCAGTTCTTC. Translated, it gives CASSPPRDRGGLASYNEQFF.

This rearrangement joins TRBV28 to TRBJ1-4; D is unresolved. CDR1 and CDR2 (germline): MDHEN, SYDVKM. V gave up 0 bases and J gave up 4 bases, with 9 bases separating them. CDR3 length: 15 residues. The CDR3 spells CASSLWGPHNEKLFF. The DNA for the CDR3 is TGTGCCAGCAGTTTATGGGGCCCTCATAATGAAAAACTGTTTTTT.

This clone came up once. The chain uses TRBV2 and TRBJ2-1; 7 nucleotides match TRBD2. After removal of 1 base from V and 4 bases from J, the junction contained 7 bases not matched to a gene. Germline CDR1 is SNHLY and CDR2 is FYNNEI. This CDR3 is 16 amino acids long. CDR3 region: CASSEVRLAVYNEQFF. DNA of the CDR3: TGTGCCAGCAGTGAAGTTCGTCTAGCGGTTTACAATGAGCAGTTCTTC.

The chain uses TRBV6-5 and TRBJ1-4; 9 bases line up with TRBD1. The CDR3 is 15 amino acids. The germline V gene encodes CDR1 MNHEY and CDR2 SVGAGI. J was trimmed by 8 bases and V by 2 bases; bases with no gene match: 6. The CDR3 region is CASSYLGQGKEKLFF. CDR3 DNA: TGTGCCAGCAGTTACCTGGGACAGGGAAAGGAAAAACTGTTTTTT.

J is TRBJ2-1 and V is TRBV6-6; TRBD1 matches 7 bases. Germline values: CDR1 MNHNY, CDR2 SVGAGI (reference sequence). The CDR3 is made up of 14 amino acids. J lost 4 bases, V lost 4 bases, and 4 bases had no gene match. The CDR3 protein is CASSSRDSYNEQFF. Written as DNA, the CDR3 is TGTGCCAGCAGTTCCCGGGACAGTTACAATGAGCAGTTCTTC.

The V call is TRBV10-3, the J call TRBJ1-6; D uncertain. The CDR3 is 14 residues long. Germline CDR1 ENHRY, CDR2 SYGVKD. Trimming shortened V by 2 bases and J by 8 bases, and 10 bases separated the two germline ends. For the CDR3, the DNA is TGTGCCATCAGTGAGGAGGGTAGTGATTCACCCCTCCACTTT. Translation: CAISEEGSDSPLHF.

In nucleotides, the CDR3 is TGCGCCAGCCGGGAGGGGCGGGGAGAGACCCAGTACTTC. Its translation is CASREGRGETQYF. This sequence joins TRBV10-2 and TRBJ2-5, with 8 bases fitting TRBD2. This CDR3 has 13 amino acids. Germline assignment: CDR1 WSHSY and CDR2 SAAADI. J lost 4 bases, V lost 8 bases, and 6 bases had no gene match.

The chain couples TRBV19 to TRBJ2-7, with a weak D call TRBD2 (6 bases). The germline V gene has CDR1 LNHDA and CDR2 SQIVND (reference sequence). The CDR3 runs 14 residues. V lost 3 bases to trimming and J lost 4 bases, with 13 bases between them. The DNA of the CDR3 is TGTGCCAGTAGTATCGGGGGAGGTGGTTACGAGCAGTACTTC. It yields the protein CASSIGGGGYEQYF.

J is TRBJ2-5 and V is TRBV6-5; TRBD1 is a possible D gene (6 bases). The ends were cut back, 6 bases at V and 2 bases at J, with 13 bases in the middle. The length of the CDR3 is 14 residues. Germline values: CDR1 MNHEY, CDR2 SVGAGI. The CDR3 DNA reads as TGTGCCAGCAGCAAACCAGGGACACAAGAGACCCAGTACTTC. It translates to CASSKPGTQETQYF.

The chain links TRBV30 to TRBJ2-4, with 10 bases that match TRBD2. The germline CDR1 and CDR2 sequences are GTSNPN and SVGIG (reference sequence). V was pared by 4 bases and J by 0 bases, with 3 bases of the junction left unmatched. The CDR3 is 15 residues long. The CDR3 coding sequence is TGTGCCTGGACTAGCGGGAGCCAAGCCAAAAACATTCAGTACTTC. Translating it yields CAWTSGSQAKNIQYF.

V is TRBV6-2 or TRBV6-3 and J is TRBJ2-7; 9 nucleotides match TRBD2. CDR3 length: 15 residues. The germline V gene has CDR1 MNHEY and CDR2 SVGEGT. The junction had 11 bases not matched to a gene; V was cut back by 6 bases and J by 5 bases. In DNA form, the CDR3 reads TGTGCCAGCAGCCTCCCCGGGCGGGAGGGTAACGAGCAGTACTTC. Protein product: CASSLPGREGNEQYF.

The chain uses TRBV19 and TRBJ1-4, with 10 bases that match TRBD1. V gave up 5 bases and J gave up 4 bases; unmatched junction bases: 7. CDR3 length: 16 residues. CDR1 is LNHDA and CDR2 is SQIVND in the germline V gene (reference sequence). The CDR3 nucleotides read TGTGCCAGTAGTGGTTGGACAGGGGGATTTAATGAAAAACTGTTTTTT. Residues: CASSGWTGGFNEKLFF.

This chain joins TRBV28 and TRBJ1-3; TRBD1 is a possible D gene (5 bases). Per germline, CDR1 MDHEN and CDR2 SYDVKM. V lost 2 bases and J lost 2, with 10 bases in between. This CDR3 spans 15 amino acids. DNA of the CDR3: TGTGCCAGCAGTTTAGGGGGGAACACTGGAAACACCATATATTTT. Translating gives CASSLGGNTGNTIYF.

This sequence joins TRBV7-3 and TRBJ2-2; D gene uncertain. V was trimmed by 1 base and J by 4 bases, leaving 10 bases between them. CDR3 size: 15 residues. The germline V gene has CDR1 SGHTA and CDR2 FQGTGA. CDR3 region: CASSLSSGSTGELFF. The CDR3 bases are TGTGCCAGCAGCTTAAGTAGTGGTTCCACCGGGGAGCTGTTTTTT.